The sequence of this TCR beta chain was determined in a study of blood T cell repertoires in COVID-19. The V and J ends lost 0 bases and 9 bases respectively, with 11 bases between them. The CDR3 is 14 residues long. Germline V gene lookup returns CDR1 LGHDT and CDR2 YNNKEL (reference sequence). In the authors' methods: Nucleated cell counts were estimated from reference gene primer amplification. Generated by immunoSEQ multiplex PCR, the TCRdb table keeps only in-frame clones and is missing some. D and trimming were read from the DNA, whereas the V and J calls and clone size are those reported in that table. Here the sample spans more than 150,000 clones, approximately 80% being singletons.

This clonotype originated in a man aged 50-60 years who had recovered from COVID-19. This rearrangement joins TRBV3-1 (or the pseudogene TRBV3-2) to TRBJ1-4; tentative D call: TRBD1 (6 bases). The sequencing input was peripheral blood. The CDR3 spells CASSQELQGQKLFF. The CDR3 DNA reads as TGTGCCAGCAGCCAAGAACTTCAGGGGCAAAAACTGTTTTTT.